Listed below are T cell receptor beta chains from one sample, sequenced in a study of cytotoxic CD8 clonotypes in ibrutinib-treated CLL. TCRdb keeps only in-frame clones here, not all; method: immunoSEQ multiplex PCR. Found here are approximately 340,000 clones, 67% of them singletons; the top ten hold just under 6.5%. Specimen: PBMCs, collected after 36 months of ibrutinib treatment. The source is a human donor with chronic lymphocytic leukemia. Both conserved end residues are part of each CDR3. The D gene is left open where the match is weak. Some rows mark clone size as missing; the rest say once, few, many or name a class of expanded clone.

cdr3_aa cdr3_nt j_call v_call clone_size cdr3_length d_call
CASSEGGRYEQYF TGTGCCAGCAGTGAGGGAGGACGCTACGAGCAGTACTTC TRBJ2-7 TRBV25-1 few 13 NA
CASSDAREYQETQYF TGTGCCAGCAGTGACGCCAGGGAATACCAAGAGACCCAGTACTTC TRBJ2-5 TRBV2 few 15 NA
CASREGEWWETQYF TGCGCCAGCAGGGAAGGGGAATGGTGGGAGACCCAGTACTTC TRBJ2-5 TRBV5-1 NA 14 NA
CASSLAPNLLYEQYF TGTGCCAGCAGTTTAGCCCCTAATCTTCTCTACGAGCAGTACTTC TRBJ2-7 TRBV27 NA 15 NA
CATSRGSNQPQHF TGTGCCACCAGCAGAGGAAGCAATCAGCCCCAGCATTTT TRBJ1-5 TRBV15 NA 13 NA
CASSLGQGAGDTQYF TGTGCCAGCAGCTTAGGACAGGGGGCGGGAGATACGCAGTATTTT TRBJ2-3 TRBV11-3 NA 15 TRBD1
CSVMGRGGLAKNIQYF TGCAGCGTTATGGGCAGGGGCGGACTAGCCAAAAACATTCAGTACTTC TRBJ2-4 TRBV29-1 NA 16 NA
CASSYGQASPLHF TGTGCCAGCAGTTACGGACAGGCTTCACCCCTCCACTTT TRBJ1-6 TRBV6-5 few 13 TRBD1
CASSQNREGVGYTF TGCGCCAGCAGCCAGAACAGGGAAGGAGTGGGCTACACCTTC TRBJ1-2 TRBV4-1 NA 14 NA
CASSWDRNSYNEQFF TGTGCCAGCAGCTGGGACAGAAACAGCTACAATGAGCAGTTCTTC TRBJ2-1 TRBV9 NA 15 TRBD1
CASSRDRAYEQYF TGCGCCAGCAGCCGGGACAGGGCCTACGAGCAGTACTTC TRBJ2-7 TRBV10-1 few 13 TRBD1
CASSLLPTGWTEAFF TGTGCCAGCAGCCTACTCCCTACAGGGTGGACTGAAGCTTTCTTT TRBJ1-1 TRBV6-5 once 15 NA
CASSPAGGGTETQYF TGTGCCAGCAGCCCGGCTGGGGGGGGGACGGAGACCCAGTACTTC TRBJ2-5 TRBV11-2 NA 15 TRBD2
CSAAGFRPQEQYF TGCAGCGCTGCGGGGTTCAGACCACAGGAGCAGTACTTC TRBJ2-7 TRBV29-1 NA 13 NA
CASSFSPWRSIPFRGELFF TGTGCCAGCAGCTTTAGCCCTTGGCGGTCCATTCCCTTTCGGGGGGAGCTGTTTTTT TRBJ2-2 TRBV5-6 NA 19 NA
CASSPRDNAASEQYF TGTGCCAGCAGCCCGCGGGACAACGCGGCCTCCGAGCAGTACTTC TRBJ2-7 TRBV13 NA 15 NA
CASSQDRGSYNEQFF TGCGCCAGCAGCCAAGACCGGGGCAGTTACAATGAGCAGTTCTTC TRBJ2-1 TRBV4-3 NA 15 NA
CASSLVGATGYEQYF TGTGCCAGCAGTTTGGTAGGGGCTACTGGCTACGAGCAGTACTTC TRBJ2-7 TRBV27 NA 15 NA
CSAFDSYEQYF TGCAGTGCTTTTGACAGCTACGAGCAGTACTTC TRBJ2-7 TRBV20-1 NA 11 NA
CASSYRRSSYEQYF TGTGCCAGCAGCTACAGACGGTCCTCCTACGAGCAGTACTTC TRBJ2-7 TRBV4-2 NA 14 NA
CASSSGVWEQYF TGTGCCAGCTCATCCGGAGTCTGGGAGCAGTACTTC TRBJ2-7 TRBV18 NA 12 NA
CASSLSGTANEKLFF TGCGCCAGCAGCTTATCCGGGACGGCGAATGAAAAACTGTTTTTT TRBJ1-4 TRBV4-3 NA 15 NA
CASSMTGSYEQYF TGTGCCAGCAGCATGACAGGGTCCTACGAGCAGTACTTC TRBJ2-7 TRBV11-2 NA 13 TRBD1
CASSKGVNQPQHF TGTGCCAGCAGTAAGGGGGTCAATCAGCCCCAGCATTTT TRBJ1-5 TRBV2 few 13 NA
CASSNRYEQYF TGTGCCAGCAGTAACCGGTACGAGCAGTACTTC TRBJ2-7 TRBV6-4 NA 11 NA
CATKPVNRETQYF TGTGCCACAAAGCCCGTGAACCGTGAGACCCAGTACTTC TRBJ2-5 TRBV28 NA 13 NA
CASSLGTSGSRDTQYF TGCGCCAGCAGCCTCGGGACTAGCGGGAGTAGAGATACGCAGTATTTT TRBJ2-3 TRBV4-3 NA 16 TRBD2
CASSVTSGINEQFF TGTGCCAGCAGCGTAACAAGCGGGATAAATGAGCAGTTCTTC TRBJ2-1 TRBV9 NA 14 TRBD2
CASSLVVAGGAEAFF TGTGCCAGCAGCTTAGTTGTGGCAGGGGGCGCGGAAGCTTTCTTT TRBJ1-1 TRBV7-9 NA 15 TRBD1
CASSLRTSGRSYEQYF TGTGCCAGCTCACTCCGGACTAGCGGGAGGTCCTACGAGCAGTACTTC TRBJ2-7 TRBV18 few 16 TRBD2
CASSRSGEQYF TGTGCCAGCAGTCGATCCGGAGAGCAGTACTTC TRBJ2-7 TRBV27 NA 11 NA
CASSDRVNHEQYF TGCGCCAGCAGCGACCGCGTTAATCACGAGCAGTACTTC TRBJ2-7 TRBV5-1 NA 13 NA
CASSLTGVPNTEAFF TGTGCCAGCAGCTTGACCGGGGTACCGAACACTGAAGCTTTCTTT TRBJ1-1 TRBV5-6 NA 15 NA
CASRGTGYPGELFF TGTGCCAGCAGAGGGACAGGGTATCCCGGGGAGCTGTTTTTT TRBJ2-2 TRBV25-1 NA 14 TRBD1
CASSVARSYEQYF TGTGCCAGCAGTGTAGCCCGCTCCTACGAGCAGTACTTC TRBJ2-7 TRBV6-5 NA 13 NA
CASRTGGYNEQFF TGTGCCAGTCGGACAGGTGGCTACAATGAGCAGTTCTTC TRBJ2-1 TRBV2 once 13 TRBD1
CASSLRSSGHGTQYF TGTGCCAGCAGCCTTCGGTCTAGCGGCCATGGGACCCAGTACTTC TRBJ2-5 TRBV9 NA 15 TRBD2
CSVRTGGVGTQYF TGCAGCGTTAGGACAGGGGGCGTTGGTACGCAGTATTTT TRBJ2-3 TRBV29-1 once 13 TRBD1
CASSLISGPSPYEQYF TGTGCCAGCAGTTTAATCTCGGGCCCGTCTCCCTACGAGCAGTACTTC TRBJ2-7 TRBV28 NA 16 NA
CASSQVARGLIRYEQFF TGCGCCAGCAGCCAAGTGGCCAGGGGGCTTATTAGGTATGAGCAGTTCTTC TRBJ2-1 TRBV4-1 NA 17 TRBD1
CAISEDGFGEQYF TGTGCCATCAGTGAGGACGGGTTCGGGGAGCAGTACTTC TRBJ2-7 TRBV10-3 NA 13 NA
CASSLDRLGYTF TGTGCCAGCAGCCTAGACAGGTTGGGCTACACCTTC TRBJ1-2 TRBV7-2 NA 12 NA
CASSWQVGTGELFF TGTGCCAGCAGTTGGCAGGTTGGCACCGGGGAGCTGTTTTTT TRBJ2-2 TRBV6-6 NA 14 NA
CASTDRLGQPQHF TGTGCCAGCACCGACAGGTTAGGGCAGCCCCAGCATTTT TRBJ1-5 TRBV27 NA 13 NA